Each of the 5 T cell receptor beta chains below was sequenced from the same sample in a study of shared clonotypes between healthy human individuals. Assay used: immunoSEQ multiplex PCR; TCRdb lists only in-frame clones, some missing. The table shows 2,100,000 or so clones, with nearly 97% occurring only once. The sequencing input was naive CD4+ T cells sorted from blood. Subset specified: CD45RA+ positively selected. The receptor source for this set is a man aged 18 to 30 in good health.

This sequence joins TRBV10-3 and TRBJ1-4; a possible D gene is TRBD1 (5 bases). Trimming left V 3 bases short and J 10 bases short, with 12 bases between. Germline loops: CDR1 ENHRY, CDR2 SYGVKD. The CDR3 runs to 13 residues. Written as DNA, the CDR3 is TGTGCCATCAGTGATGGGTACGACAGAAAACTGTTTTTT. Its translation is CAISDGYDRKLFF.

CDR3 nucleotides: TGCAGCGTTGAAGATTACGGGACGGCTGGGGCCAACGTCCTGACTTTC. Encoded protein: CSVEDYGTAGANVLTF. J is TRBJ2-6 and V is TRBV29-1; D possibly uses TRBD1 or TRBD2 (5 bases each). Deletions cut 0 bases from V and 2 bases from J, with 11 bases between. CDR1 SQVTM and CDR2 ANQGSEA come from the germline V gene. There are 16 residues in the CDR3.

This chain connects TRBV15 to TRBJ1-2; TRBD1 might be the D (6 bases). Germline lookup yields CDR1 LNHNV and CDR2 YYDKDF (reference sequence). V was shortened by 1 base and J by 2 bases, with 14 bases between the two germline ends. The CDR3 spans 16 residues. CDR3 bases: TGTGCCACCAGCAGAGGGGGCAGGGGAAGAAACTATGGCTACACCTTC. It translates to CATSRGGRGRNYGYTF.

The CDR3 nucleotides are TGTGCCAGCAGCGTAGGAGGGACAGAGGTGGAGACCCAGTACTTC. It yields the protein CASSVGGTEVETQYF. The rearrangement links TRBV9 to TRBJ2-5; TRBD1 agrees at 7 bases. Germline V CDR1 and CDR2: SGDLS, YYNGEE. This CDR3 region has 15 residues. V shed 0 bases, J shed 5 bases, and the junction held 7 bases outside the gene matches.

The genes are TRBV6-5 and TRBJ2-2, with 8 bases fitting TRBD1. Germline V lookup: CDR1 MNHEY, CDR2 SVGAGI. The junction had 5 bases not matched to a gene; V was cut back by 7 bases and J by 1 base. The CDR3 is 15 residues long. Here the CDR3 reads CASNRGTGNTGELFF. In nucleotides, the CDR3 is TGTGCCAGCAACCGCGGGACAGGGAACACCGGGGAGCTGTTTTTT.